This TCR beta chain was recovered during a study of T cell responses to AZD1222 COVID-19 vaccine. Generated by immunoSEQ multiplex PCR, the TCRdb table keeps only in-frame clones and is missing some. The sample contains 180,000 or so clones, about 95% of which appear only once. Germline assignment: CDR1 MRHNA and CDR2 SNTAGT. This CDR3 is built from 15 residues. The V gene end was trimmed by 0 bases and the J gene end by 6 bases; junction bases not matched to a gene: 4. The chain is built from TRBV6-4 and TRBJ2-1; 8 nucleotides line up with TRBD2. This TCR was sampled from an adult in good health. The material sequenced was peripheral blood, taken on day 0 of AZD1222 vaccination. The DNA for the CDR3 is TGTGCCAGCAGTGACTCGAGGGCGGGAGGCAATGAGCAGTTCTTC. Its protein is CASSDSRAGGNEQFF.